The 19 T cell receptor beta chains presented below share a single source sample, sequenced in a study of T cell changes during pregnancy in multiple sclerosis. Produced via immunoSEQ multiplex PCR; TCRdb's table is partial and in-frame only. The sample consists of around 100,000 clones, approximately 92% of them appearing once. Material: peripheral blood, obtained after pregnancy. Source of these receptors: a female donor with multiple sclerosis, enrolled in a pregnancy study.

V gene TRBV29-1 combines with J gene TRBJ1-1; 8 bases agree with TRBD1. This CDR3 has 14 residues. Germline loops: CDR1 SQVTM, CDR2 ANQGSEA. The trim removed 7 bases at V and 0 bases at J, leaving 7 bases unmatched. CDR3: CSASRTGLNTEAFF. The CDR3 nucleotides read TGCAGCGCCTCCCGGACAGGGCTGAACACTGAAGCTTTCTTT. Full variable domain (missing parts from reference TRBV29-1 and TRBJ1-1): SAVISQKPSRDICQRGTSLTIQCQVDSQVTMMFWYRQQPGQSLTLIATANQGSEATYESGFVIDKFPISRPNLTFSTLTVSNMSPEDSSIYLCSASRTGLNTEAFFGQGTRLTVV.

The chain employs TRBV18 and TRBJ1-2, with D maybe TRBD1 (5 bases). Trimming took 6 bases from V and 5 from J, leaving 19 bases between them. The CDR3 is 15 residues long. CDR1 KGHSH and CDR2 LQKENI come from the germline V gene. The CDR3 DNA reads TGTGCCAGCTCCCCCACGGGGGAGGGCCCTTATGGCTACACCTTC. It yields the protein CASSPTGEGPYGYTF.

This chain links TRBV20-1 with TRBJ2-4, with a weak D call TRBD1 (5 bases). The CDR3 contains 11 residues. Trimming cost V 6 bases and J 6 bases, with 9 bases left between them. Germline V gene data show CDR1 as DFQATT and CDR2 as SNEGSKA (reference sequence). The CDR3 region has the DNA TGCAGTGCCTACGACAGAAACATTCAGTACTTC. It encodes CSAYDRNIQYF.

The chain employs TRBV5-1 and TRBJ2-3; 9 bases align to TRBD2. The junction had 3 bases not matched to a gene; V was cut back by 4 bases and J by 0 bases. This CDR3 comprises 15 residues. CDR1 and CDR2 (germline): SGHRS, YFSETQ. The CDR3 is CASSASGTSTDTQYF. As DNA, the CDR3 is TGCGCCAGCAGCGCTAGCGGGACTAGCACAGATACGCAGTATTTT.

The chain couples TRBV5-1 to TRBJ2-6; TRBD1 agrees at 7 bases. This CDR3 is built from 14 residues. The J segment lost 2 bases and the V segment lost 9 bases, leaving 5 bases of the junction unmatched. The germline CDR1 and CDR2 sequences are SGHRS and YFSETQ. The CDR3 region is CATKTGAGANVLTF. The DNA of the CDR3 is TGCGCCACCAAAACAGGGGCTGGGGCCAACGTCCTGACTTTC.

The chain joins TRBV5-6 to TRBJ1-1; D possibly corresponds to TRBD1 (5 bases). CDR3 length equals 15 residues. The V end lost 4 bases, the J end lost 0 bases, and 13 bases lay between the germline ends. CDR1 and CDR2 from the germline V gene are SGHDT and YYEEEE. The CDR3 region is CASSPRQIVNTEAFF. The CDR3 DNA reads as TGTGCCAGCAGCCCGAGACAGATTGTGAACACTGAAGCTTTCTTT.

V is TRBV12-5 and J is TRBJ1-4, with 8 bases identical to TRBD1. V lost 1 base to trimming and J lost 8 bases; unmatched junction nucleotides: 9. Germline V gives CDR1 LGHNT, CDR2 FRNRAP. The CDR3 is 16 residues long. The CDR3 DNA reads as TGTGCTAGTGGTTTGGCAAGACAGGGGTTAGGGGAAAAACTGTTTTTT. Protein product: CASGLARQGLGEKLFF.

J is TRBJ1-5 and V is TRBV6-6, with 7 bases that match TRBD1. The germline gives CDR1 MNHNY, CDR2 SVGAGI (reference sequence). V was pared by 7 bases and J by 2 bases, with 8 bases of the junction left unmatched. CDR3 length: 15 amino acids. Here the CDR3 DNA reads TGTGCCAGCAACACCAGGGGGTCGGGCAATCAGCCCCAGCATTTT. This sequence encodes CASNTRGSGNQPQHF.

This clone was seen a single time. V and J are TRBV19 and TRBJ1-4; a possible D gene is TRBD1 (6 bases). With 6 bases removed from V and 5 bases from J, the gap between germline ends came to 10 bases. Germline assignment: CDR1 LNHDA and CDR2 SQIVND (reference sequence). This CDR3 has 13 residues. The CDR3: CASRERGNEKLFF. CDR3 DNA: TGTGCCAGTAGGGAGAGGGGGAATGAAAAACTGTTTTTT.

CDR3 in amino acids: CASSVSGETQYF. For the CDR3, the DNA is TGTGCCAGCAGCGTATCAGGGGAGACCCAGTACTTC. This chain uses TRBV9 with TRBJ2-5, with D possibly being TRBD1 (5 bases). From germline, CDR1 is SGDLS and CDR2 YYNGEE. V was trimmed by 1 base and J by 5 bases, leaving 6 bases between them. There are 12 residues in the CDR3.

This clone was detected only once. The chain combines TRBV5-4 with TRBJ2-7; 10 bases align to TRBD1. Germline assignment: CDR1 SGHNT and CDR2 YYREEE (reference sequence). CDR3 length equals 13 residues. After removal of 4 bases from V and 6 bases from J, the junction contained 4 bases not matched to a gene. The CDR3 sequence is CASSQTGGGEQYF. The CDR3 DNA sequence: TGTGCCAGCAGCCAGACAGGGGGCGGCGAGCAGTACTTC.

V and J are TRBV7-2 and TRBJ2-2, with D possibly matching TRBD1 (5 bases). V lost 2 bases and J lost 6, with 16 bases in between. In germline, CDR1 is SGHTA, CDR2 FQGNSA. The CDR3 sequence is 16 residues long. CDR3 in amino acids: CASSLRARVSAGELFF. In DNA form, the CDR3 reads TGTGCCAGCAGCTTAAGGGCCAGGGTGTCGGCCGGGGAGCTGTTTTTT. Variable domain in full (rest from reference TRBV7-2 and TRBJ2-2): GAGVSQSPSNKVTEKGKDVELRCDPISGHTALYWYRQSLGQGLEFLIYFQGNSAPDKSGLPSDRFSAERTGGSVSTLTIQRTQQEDSAVYLCASSLRARVSAGELFFGEGSRLTVL.

The chain joins TRBV5-1 to TRBJ1-3; possible D gene TRBD1, 5 bases. The germline V and J ends were trimmed by 4 bases and 0 bases, with 8 bases remaining between them. The CDR3 is 14 residues long. Germline V gene data show CDR1 as SGHRS and CDR2 as YFSETQ. The CDR3 nucleotides are TGCGCCAGCAGCACCGACAGCTCTGGAAACACCATATATTTT. Encoded protein: CASSTDSSGNTIYF.

This clone occurred a few times. The V and J genes are TRBV10-3 and TRBJ1-4; TRBD1 is a possible D gene (6 bases). The CDR3 is made up of 14 amino acids. V lost 5 bases and J lost 8, with 15 bases in between. Per the germline V gene, CDR1 is ENHRY and CDR2 is SYGVKD. CDR3 nucleotide sequence: TGTGCCATCAGTATGAGAGGGGGGGACGAAAAACTGTTTTTT. This gives the protein CAISMRGGDEKLFF.

V gene TRBV19 combines with J gene TRBJ2-3; TRBD2 might be the D (7 bases). CDR3 length: 15 amino acids. CDR1 and CDR2 (germline): LNHDA, SQIVND (reference sequence). The V end lost 7 bases, the J end lost 4 bases, and 18 bases lay between the germline ends. CDR3 amino acids: CASISRGAGADTQYF. The CDR3 coding sequence is TGTGCCAGTATCTCCCGGGGGGCCGGAGCAGATACGCAGTATTTT.

The gene calls are TRBV2 and TRBJ1-5; 7 nucleotides match TRBD1. The length of the CDR3 is 13 residues. J was trimmed by 5 bases and V by 7 bases; bases with no gene match: 5. Germline CDR1 reads SNHLY; CDR2 reads FYNNEI. CDR3 amino acids: CASTRDRDQPQHF. The CDR3 DNA reads as TGTGCCAGCACTAGGGACAGAGATCAGCCCCAGCATTTT.

This chain joins TRBV11-2 and TRBJ2-3; TRBD1 aligns across 7 bases. The germline gives CDR1 SGHAT, CDR2 FQNNGV. The CDR3 has 16 residues. Losses at the gene ends were 4 bases for V and 6 bases for J; bases not matched to a gene: 13. For the CDR3, the DNA is TGTGCCAGCAGCTCGGCCGACAGGGTCCGAGGGGATACGCAGTATTTT. Translated: CASSSADRVRGDTQYF.

For the CDR3, the DNA is TGTGCCAGCAGCACTAGCGGTAACACCGGGGAGCTGTTTTTT. This sequence encodes CASSTSGNTGELFF. The chain carries TRBV7-3 and TRBJ2-2, with 8 positions matching TRBD2. The V gene end was trimmed by 5 bases and the J gene end by 2 bases; junction bases not matched to a gene: 1. This CDR3 has 14 residues. The germline gives CDR1 SGHTA, CDR2 FQGTGA.

The chain couples TRBV7-2 to TRBJ2-3; 12 bases are a match to TRBD2. The CDR3 is 17 amino acids. Unmatched junction bases numbered 14, after V lost 6 bases and J lost 7 bases. The germline V gene encodes CDR1 SGHTA and CDR2 FQGNSA. CDR3 nucleotide sequence: TGTGCCAGCAGTCCTAGCGGGAGGGCCTCTCCCCGAAATACGCAGTATTTT. Protein product: CASSPSGRASPRNTQYF.